A selection of T cell receptor beta chains follows, all from one sample in a study of blood T cells in healthy people across ages. TCRdb recomputed calls from the 5' RACE reads with MiXCR, one row per CDR3 protein. The repertoire includes hundreds of thousands of distinct CDR3 sequences, about 44% of them detected once, and about an eighth sits in the top ten. Sequencing was carried out using blood. These TCRs come from a man under 40 in good health. CDR3s include the opening cysteine and the closing phenylalanine or tryptophan. The D gene is left open where the match is weak. Rows may omit the clone size; those that give it use once, few, many or a size class.

d_call clone_size j_call v_call cdr3_nt cdr3_aa
TRBD1 few TRBJ2-3 TRBV4-1 TGCGCCAGCAGCCAAGAACAGGGGGGCCAGGGAGGGTATTTT CASSQEQGGQGGYF
- - TRBJ2-7 TRBV7-9 TGTGCCAGCAGCTTACAAGGGCAGGGAATCTACGAGCAGTACTTC CASSLQGQGIYEQYF
- many TRBJ2-3 TRBV2 TGTGCCAGCATGGGCGACCGCACAGATACGCAGTATTTT CASMGDRTDTQYF
- few TRBJ1-4 TRBV6-5 TGTGCCAGCAGTTTACAGGGTTCGGATGAAAAACTGTTTTTT CASSLQGSDEKLFF
TRBD2 few TRBJ2-4 TRBV7-2 TGTGCCAGCAGCTTAACTAGCGTCTCCAAAAACATTCAGTACTTC CASSLTSVSKNIQYF
- - TRBJ1-2 TRBV6-5 TGTGCCAGCAGTTACGCTCGGGCGAACTATGGCTACACCTTC CASSYARANYGYTF
- few TRBJ2-7 TRBV7-9 TGTGCCAGCAGCTTCAGCTTCCACGAGCAGTACTTC CASSFSFHEQYF
TRBD2 - TRBJ2-4 TRBV28 TGTGCCAGCAGTCATCGACTAGCGCTAGCCAAAAACATTCAGTACTTC CASSHRLALAKNIQYF
- few TRBJ2-5 TRBV20-1 TGCAGTGCTAGCCGACCGCAAGAGACCCAGTACTTC CSASRPQETQYF
- - TRBJ2-5 TRBV7-9 TGTGCCAGCAGATCCGACGCGGCCCAGTACTTC CASRSDAAQYF
- - TRBJ2-1 TRBV24-1 TGTGCCACCAGTGACCCGGGACCCTCCTACAATGAGCAGTTCTTC CATSDPGPSYNEQFF
- - TRBJ2-5 TRBV6-6 TGTGCCAGCAGTCCCCAGAGCAGGGCCCAGTACTTC CASSPQSRAQYF
- - TRBJ2-7 TRBV15 TGTGCCACCAGCAGAGTGGATGCTGGTCCATCCTACGAGCAGTACTTC CATSRVDAGPSYEQYF
- few TRBJ2-7 TRBV6-5 TGTGCCAGCAGTTACTCGGTGGCAGGGGTGTACGAGCAGTACTTC CASSYSVAGVYEQYF
- once TRBJ1-6 TRBV21-1 TGTGCCAGCAGCAAATCCCGGGCCAGTGGGGAAGATAATTCACCCCTCCACTTT CASSKSRASGEDNSPLHF
- few TRBJ1-1 TRBV7-2 TGTGCCAGCAGCTTAGCGCTAACGGGGCGGACTGAAGCTTTCTTT CASSLALTGRTEAFF
- - TRBJ1-1 TRBV6-6 TGTGCCAGCCGTCCTACGGAGATGAACACTGAAGCTTTCTTT CASRPTEMNTEAFF
- many TRBJ2-3 TRBV12-3/TRBV12-4 TGTGCCAGCAGTTTACGGGGGACTAGCACAGATACGCAGTATTTT CASSLRGTSTDTQYF
TRBD2 - TRBJ2-3 TRBV27 TGTGCCAGCAGTTTGATGGCGGGGGGGTTCACAGATACGCAGTATTTT CASSLMAGGFTDTQYF
- many TRBJ2-7 TRBV11-2 TGTGCCAGCAGCTTAGAGGTCAACTCCTACGAGCAGTACTTC CASSLEVNSYEQYF
TRBD1 - TRBJ1-1 TRBV7-2 TGTGCCAGCAGCTTAGACCAGGGGGCGACCCAAGCTTTCTTT CASSLDQGATQAFF
TRBD1 - TRBJ2-1 TRBV6-6 TGTGCCAGCAGCTTGAATCGGGACAGGGACAATGAGCAGTTCTTC CASSLNRDRDNEQFF
TRBD1 once TRBJ2-5 TRBV2 TGTGCCAGCGACCGGGACAGGGTCCAAGAGACCCAGTACTTC CASDRDRVQETQYF
TRBD1 - TRBJ2-7 TRBV10-3 TGTGCCATCAGTGAACCAACCGGGGACAGGTCCTACGAGCAGTACTTC CAISEPTGDRSYEQYF
- - TRBJ2-2 TRBV7-3 TGTGCCAGCAGCTTCGACTGGGACACCGGGGAGCTGTTTTTT CASSFDWDTGELFF
TRBD1 - TRBJ2-7 TRBV15 TGTGCCACCAGCAGGGAGGGACAGGGCTACGAGCAGTACTTC CATSREGQGYEQYF
- few TRBJ1-2 TRBV5-5 TGTGCCAGCAGCCTGAGCCGGTCAGACCAATATCGCTACACCTTC CASSLSRSDQYRYTF
- - TRBJ2-7 TRBV5-8 TGTGCCAGCAGCCGGGGCATTGTCTACGAGCAGTACTTC CASSRGIVYEQYF
TRBD2 - TRBJ2-7 TRBV29-1 TGCAGCGTTGGAGCACTAGCGGGGGGCCTCTCCTCCTACGAGCAGTACTTC CSVGALAGGLSSYEQYF
TRBD1 once TRBJ1-5 TRBV7-8 TGTGCCAGCAGCTTGTTTAGGACAGGGCGCAATCAGCCCCAGCATTTT CASSLFRTGRNQPQHF
- once TRBJ1-2 TRBV12-3/TRBV12-4 TGTGCCAGCAGAGGAGAACTGAACTATGGCTACACCTTC CASRGELNYGYTF
TRBD1 - TRBJ2-2 TRBV6-2/TRBV6-3 TGTGCCAGCAGTTACGCTGACGGCCTTACAGGGGGCTCTAACACCGGGGAGCTGTTTTTT CASSYADGLTGGSNTGELFF
- once TRBJ1-5 TRBV6-2/TRBV6-3 TGTGCCAGCAGTAAAGACAGAGTTAGCAATCAGCCCCAGCATTTT CASSKDRVSNQPQHF
- - TRBJ2-1 TRBV6-1 TGTGCCAGCAGTGAAAGGCAGGACAATGAGCAGTTCTTC CASSERQDNEQFF
- - TRBJ1-2 TRBV6-6 TGTGCCAGCAGTTATGGGGACTCCGCTAACTATGGCTACACCTTC CASSYGDSANYGYTF
TRBD2 - TRBJ2-1 TRBV5-1 TGCGCCAGCAGCTTGAGGCAGCCCGGGGGGTATGAGCAGTTCTTC CASSLRQPGGYEQFF
- - TRBJ2-1 TRBV27 TGTGCCAGCAGTTTATCAGGCAGCTTCTACAATGAGCAGTTCTTC CASSLSGSFYNEQFF
- - TRBJ2-5 TRBV27 TGTGCCAGCAGTTGGGGCAACCTTCGGGAGCAGTACTTC CASSWGNLREQYF
TRBD2 - TRBJ2-3 TRBV20-1 TGCAGTGCTAGTGTAGTAGCGGGGGCAACGGGGACAGATACGCAGTATTTT CSASVVAGATGTDTQYF
- - TRBJ1-2 TRBV5-1 TGCGCCAGCGGCGTAGACCGCTATGGCTACACCTTC CASGVDRYGYTF
- few TRBJ1-2 TRBV7-2 TGTGCCAGCAGCTTATTTGGGACCCAACCCAGTTATGGCTACACCTTC CASSLFGTQPSYGYTF
- - TRBJ2-4 TRBV6-5 TGTGCCAGCAGTAGACTCGACGGGGAGGTCAAAAACATTCAGTACTTC CASSRLDGEVKNIQYF
- - TRBJ2-1 TRBV3-1 TGTGCCAGCAGCCAAGCCCCACTGTGGGCGGGGCCCTCCTACAATGAGCAGTTCTTC CASSQAPLWAGPSYNEQFF
- few TRBJ2-7 TRBV4-3 TGCGCCAGCAGCCAAGATTTAGACTACGAGCAGTACTTC CASSQDLDYEQYF
TRBD1 many TRBJ2-7 TRBV11-3 TGTGCCAGCAGCGACGGACAGGGGGACGAGCAGTACTTC CASSDGQGDEQYF
TRBD2 - TRBJ2-5 TRBV10-3 TGTGCCATCAAATCTAGCGGGGTCCAAGAGACCCAGTACTTC CAIKSSGVQETQYF
- few TRBJ2-1 TRBV21-1 TGTGCCAGCAGCAAAGGGATCCATGAGCAGTTCTTC CASSKGIHEQFF
TRBD2 few TRBJ2-5 TRBV12-3/TRBV12-4 TGTGCCAGCAGTTTGACTAGCTCTGGGGAGACCCAGTACTTC CASSLTSSGETQYF
- - TRBJ2-5 TRBV11-1 TGTGCCAGCAGCTTAAGGGGATCGAGCCAAGAGACCCAGTACTTC CASSLRGSSQETQYF
- - TRBJ1-2 TRBV12-3/TRBV12-4 TGTGCCAGCAGTCCTCAGGGGCAGGGTAACTATGGCTACACCTTC CASSPQGQGNYGYTF